This T cell receptor (beta chain) originates from a study of response to subunit inactivated influenza vaccine. The study's findings and limits: The authors suggested that few new T cells are recruited per seasonal influenza vaccination.

Trimming left V 3 bases short and J 4 bases short, with 13 bases between. The CDR3 spans 14 residues. Germline V gives CDR1 SGDLS, CDR2 YYNGEE. MiXCR was run by TCRdb on the RT-PCR reads, yielding one entry per CDR3 protein. The table has roughly 650,000 distinct CDR3 sequences, 13% to 15% seen once; the top ten hold 7.6%. This clonotype was seen a few times. Its antigen remains unknown. Specimen: PBMCs from blood, collected around 14 days before vaccination. This chain uses TRBV9 with TRBJ1-1, with a weak D call TRBD1 (5 bases). The TCR sequence derives from a man aged 50 or older who received an inactivated influenza vaccine. DNA of the CDR3: TGTGCCAGCAGCGCTGGGGGGGGGATCACTGAAGCTTTCTTT. It is translated as CASSAGGGITEAFF.